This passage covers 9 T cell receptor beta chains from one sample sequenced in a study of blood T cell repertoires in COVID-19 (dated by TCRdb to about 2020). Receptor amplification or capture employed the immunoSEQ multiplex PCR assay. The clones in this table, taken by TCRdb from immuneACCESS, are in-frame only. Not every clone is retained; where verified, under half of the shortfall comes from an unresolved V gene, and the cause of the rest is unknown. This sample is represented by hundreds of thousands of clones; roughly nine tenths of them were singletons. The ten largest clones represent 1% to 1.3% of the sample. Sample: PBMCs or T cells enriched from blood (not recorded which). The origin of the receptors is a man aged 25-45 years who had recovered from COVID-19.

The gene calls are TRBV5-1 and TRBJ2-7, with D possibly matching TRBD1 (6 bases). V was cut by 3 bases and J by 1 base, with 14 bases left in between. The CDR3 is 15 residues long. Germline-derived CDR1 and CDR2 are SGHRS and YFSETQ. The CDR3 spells CASSWGTPGSYEQYF. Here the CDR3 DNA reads TGCGCCAGCAGCTGGGGGACACCCGGGTCCTACGAGCAGTACTTC. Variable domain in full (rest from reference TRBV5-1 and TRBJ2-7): KAGVTQTPRYLIKTRGQQVTLSCSPISGHRSVSWYQQTPGQGLQFLFEYFSETQRNKGNFPGRFSGRQFSNSRSEMNVSTLELGDSALYLCASSWGTPGSYEQYFGPGTRLTVT.

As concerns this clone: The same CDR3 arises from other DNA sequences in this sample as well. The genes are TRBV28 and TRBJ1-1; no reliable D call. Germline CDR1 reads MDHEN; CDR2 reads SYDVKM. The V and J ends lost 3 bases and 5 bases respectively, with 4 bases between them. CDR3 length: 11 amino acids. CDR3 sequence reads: CASSFETEAFF. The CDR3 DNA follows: TGTGCCAGCAGTTTTGAGACTGAAGCTTTCTTT.

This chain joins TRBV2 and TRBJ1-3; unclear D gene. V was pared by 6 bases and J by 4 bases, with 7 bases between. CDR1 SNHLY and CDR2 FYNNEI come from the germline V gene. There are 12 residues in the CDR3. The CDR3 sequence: CASRRPGNTIYF. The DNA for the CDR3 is TGTGCCAGCAGGCGGCCGGGAAACACCATATATTTT.

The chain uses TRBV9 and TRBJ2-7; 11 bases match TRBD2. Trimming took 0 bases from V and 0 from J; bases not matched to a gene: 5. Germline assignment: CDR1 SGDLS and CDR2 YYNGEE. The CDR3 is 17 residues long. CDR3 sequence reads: CASSVGPGLAASYEQYF. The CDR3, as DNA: TGTGCCAGCAGCGTAGGACCGGGACTAGCGGCCTCCTACGAGCAGTACTTC.

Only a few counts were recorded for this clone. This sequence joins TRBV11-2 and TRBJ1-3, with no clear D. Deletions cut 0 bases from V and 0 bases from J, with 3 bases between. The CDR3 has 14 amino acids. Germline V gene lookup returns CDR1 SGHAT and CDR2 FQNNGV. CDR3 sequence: CASSLDHSGNTIYF. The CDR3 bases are TGTGCCAGCAGCTTAGATCACTCTGGAAACACCATATATTTT. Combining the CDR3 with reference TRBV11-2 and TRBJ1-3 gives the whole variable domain EAGVAQSPRYKIIEKRQSVAFWCNPISGHATLYWYQQILGQGPKLLIQFQNNGVVDDSQLPKDRFSAERLKGVDSTLKIQPAKLEDSAVYLCASSLDHSGNTIYFGEGSWLTVV.

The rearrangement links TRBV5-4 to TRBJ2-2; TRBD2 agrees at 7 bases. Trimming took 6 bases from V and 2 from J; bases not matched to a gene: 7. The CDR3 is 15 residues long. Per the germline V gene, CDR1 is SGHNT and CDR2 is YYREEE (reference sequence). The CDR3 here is CASKITSANTGELFF. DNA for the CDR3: TGTGCCAGCAAAATTACTAGCGCCAACACCGGGGAGCTGTTTTTT.

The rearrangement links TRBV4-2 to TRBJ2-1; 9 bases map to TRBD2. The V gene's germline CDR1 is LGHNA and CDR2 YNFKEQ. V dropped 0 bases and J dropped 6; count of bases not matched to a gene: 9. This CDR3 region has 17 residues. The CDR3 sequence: CASSQDRGLAGRNEQFF. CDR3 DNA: TGTGCCAGCAGCCAAGACAGGGGACTAGCTGGTCGCAATGAGCAGTTCTTC.

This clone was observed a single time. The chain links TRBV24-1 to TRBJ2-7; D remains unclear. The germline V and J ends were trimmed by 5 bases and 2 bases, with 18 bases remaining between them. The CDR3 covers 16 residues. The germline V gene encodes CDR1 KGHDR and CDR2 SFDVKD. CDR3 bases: TGTGCCACCAGTGCACTCGATGTGGTTATACCCTACGAGCAGTACTTC. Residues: CATSALDVVIPYEQYF.

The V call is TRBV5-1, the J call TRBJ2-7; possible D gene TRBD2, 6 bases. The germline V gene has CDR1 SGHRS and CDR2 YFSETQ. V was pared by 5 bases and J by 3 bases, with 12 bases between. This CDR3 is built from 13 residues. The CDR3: CASRETGVYEQYF. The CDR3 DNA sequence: TGCGCCAGCAGGGAGACGGGAGTCTACGAGCAGTACTTC.